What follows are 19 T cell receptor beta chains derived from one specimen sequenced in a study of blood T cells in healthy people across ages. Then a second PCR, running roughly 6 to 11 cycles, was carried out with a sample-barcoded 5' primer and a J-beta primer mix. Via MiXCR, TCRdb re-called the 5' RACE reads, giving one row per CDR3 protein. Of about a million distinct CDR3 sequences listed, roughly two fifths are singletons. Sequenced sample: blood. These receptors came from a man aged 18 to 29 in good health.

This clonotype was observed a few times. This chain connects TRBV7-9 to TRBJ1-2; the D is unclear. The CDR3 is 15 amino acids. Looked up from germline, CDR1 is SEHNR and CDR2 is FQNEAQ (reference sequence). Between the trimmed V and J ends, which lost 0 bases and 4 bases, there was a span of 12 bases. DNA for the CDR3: TGTGCCAGCAGCTTAGCTCAAACGCCTCTCTATGGCTACACCTTC. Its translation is CASSLAQTPLYGYTF.

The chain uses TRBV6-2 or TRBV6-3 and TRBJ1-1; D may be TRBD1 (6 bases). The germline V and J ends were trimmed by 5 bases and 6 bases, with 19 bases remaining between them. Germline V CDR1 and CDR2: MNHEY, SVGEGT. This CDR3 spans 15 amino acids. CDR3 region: CASSPVPGAFSEAFF. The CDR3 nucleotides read TGTGCCAGCAGTCCCGTCCCAGGGGCGTTTTCTGAAGCTTTCTTT.

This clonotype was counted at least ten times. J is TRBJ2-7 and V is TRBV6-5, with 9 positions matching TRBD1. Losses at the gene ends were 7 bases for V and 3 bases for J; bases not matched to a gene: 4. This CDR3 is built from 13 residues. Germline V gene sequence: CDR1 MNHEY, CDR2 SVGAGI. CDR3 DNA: TGTGCCAGCACATCGGACAGGGGCTACGAGCAGTACTTC. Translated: CASTSDRGYEQYF.

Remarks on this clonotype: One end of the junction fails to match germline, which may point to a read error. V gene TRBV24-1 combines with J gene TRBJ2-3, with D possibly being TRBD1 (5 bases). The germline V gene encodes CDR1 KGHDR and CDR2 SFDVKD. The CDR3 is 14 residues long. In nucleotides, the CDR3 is TGTGCCACCGGAAACAGCAACCACACAGGTACGCAGTATTTT. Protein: CATGNSNHTGTQYF.

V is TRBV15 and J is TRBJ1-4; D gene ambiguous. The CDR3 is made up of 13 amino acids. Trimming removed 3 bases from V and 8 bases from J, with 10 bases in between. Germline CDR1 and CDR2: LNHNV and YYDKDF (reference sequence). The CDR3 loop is CATSRSAEEKLFF. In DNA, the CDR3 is TGTGCCACCAGCAGGTCGGCGGAAGAAAAACTGTTTTTT.

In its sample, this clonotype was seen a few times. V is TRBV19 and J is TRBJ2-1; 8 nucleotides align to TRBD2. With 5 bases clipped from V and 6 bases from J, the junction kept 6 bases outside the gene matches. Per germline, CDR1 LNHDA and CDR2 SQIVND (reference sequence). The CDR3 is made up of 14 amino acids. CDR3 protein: CASSVTGTSNEQFF. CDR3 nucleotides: TGTGCCAGTAGTGTTACCGGGACTAGCAATGAGCAGTTCTTC.

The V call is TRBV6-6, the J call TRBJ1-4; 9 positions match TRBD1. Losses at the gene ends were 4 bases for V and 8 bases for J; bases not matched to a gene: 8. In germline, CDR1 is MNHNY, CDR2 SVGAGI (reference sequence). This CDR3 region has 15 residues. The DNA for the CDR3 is TGTGCCAGCAGTTCACTGACAGGGGGAACGGAAAAACTGTTTTTT. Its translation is CASSSLTGGTEKLFF.

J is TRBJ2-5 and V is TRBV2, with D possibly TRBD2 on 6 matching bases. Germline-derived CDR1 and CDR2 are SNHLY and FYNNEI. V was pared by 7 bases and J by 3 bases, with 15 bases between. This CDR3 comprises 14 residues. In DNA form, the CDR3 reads TGTGCCAGCAAGAAGGGTACGGGAGAAGAGACCCAGTACTTC. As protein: CASKKGTGEETQYF.

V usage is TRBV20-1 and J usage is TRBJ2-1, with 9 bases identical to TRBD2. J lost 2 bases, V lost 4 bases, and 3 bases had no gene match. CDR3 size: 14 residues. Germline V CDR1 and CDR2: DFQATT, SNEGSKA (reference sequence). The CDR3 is CSATGLATYNEQFF. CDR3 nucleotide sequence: TGCAGTGCTACCGGACTAGCGACCTACAATGAGCAGTTCTTC.

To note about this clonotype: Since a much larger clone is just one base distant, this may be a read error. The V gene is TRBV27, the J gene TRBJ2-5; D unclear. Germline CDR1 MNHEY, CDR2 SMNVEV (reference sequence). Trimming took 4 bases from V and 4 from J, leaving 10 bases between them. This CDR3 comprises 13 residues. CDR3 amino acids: CASSWSFAETQYF. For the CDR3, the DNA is TGTGCCAGCAGTTGGAGTTTTGCAGAGACCCAGTACTTC.

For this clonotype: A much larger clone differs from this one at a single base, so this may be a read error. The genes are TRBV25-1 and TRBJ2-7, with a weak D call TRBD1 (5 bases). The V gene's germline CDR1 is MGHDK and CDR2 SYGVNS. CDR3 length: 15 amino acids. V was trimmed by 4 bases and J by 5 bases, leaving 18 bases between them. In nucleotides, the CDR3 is TGTGCCAGCAGTGCCCTTATGGGAAGGGGCCACGAGCAGTACTTC. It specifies CASSALMGRGHEQYF.

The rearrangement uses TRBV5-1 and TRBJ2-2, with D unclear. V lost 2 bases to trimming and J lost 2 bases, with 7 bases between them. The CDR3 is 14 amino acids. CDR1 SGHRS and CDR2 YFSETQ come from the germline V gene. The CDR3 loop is CASSFPTNTGELFF. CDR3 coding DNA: TGCGCCAGCAGCTTTCCTACTAACACCGGGGAGCTGTTTTTT.

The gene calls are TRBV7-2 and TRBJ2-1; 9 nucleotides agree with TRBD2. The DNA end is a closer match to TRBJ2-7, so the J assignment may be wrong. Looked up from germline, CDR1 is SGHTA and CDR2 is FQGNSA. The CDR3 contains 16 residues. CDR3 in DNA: TGTGCCAGCAGCTTCGGGACTAGCCTGTCCTACAATGAGCAGTACTTC. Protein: CASSFGTSLSYNEQYF.

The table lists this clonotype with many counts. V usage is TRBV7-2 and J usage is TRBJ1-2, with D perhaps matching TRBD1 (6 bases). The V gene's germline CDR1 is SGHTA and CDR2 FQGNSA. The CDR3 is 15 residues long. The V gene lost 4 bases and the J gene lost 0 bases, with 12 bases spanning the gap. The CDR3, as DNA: TGTGCCAGCAGCTCAGGACAGCAAGCTAACTATGGCTACACCTTC. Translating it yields CASSSGQQANYGYTF. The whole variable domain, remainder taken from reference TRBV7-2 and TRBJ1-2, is GAGVSQSPSNKVTEKGKDVELRCDPISGHTALYWYRQSLGQGLEFLIYFQGNSAPDKSGLPSDRFSAERTGGSVSTLTIQRTQQEDSAVYLCASSSGQQANYGYTFGSGTRLTVV.

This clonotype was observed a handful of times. The CDR3, as DNA: TGTGCCAGCAGTGCTCGGACAGGGCCCTACAATGAGCAGTTCTTC. Protein sequence: CASSARTGPYNEQFF. The chain has TRBV25-1 and TRBJ2-1; 8 bases match TRBD1. CDR1 and CDR2 (germline): MGHDK, SYGVNS. This CDR3 has 15 residues. V was pared by 4 bases and J by 2 bases, with 4 bases of the junction left unmatched.

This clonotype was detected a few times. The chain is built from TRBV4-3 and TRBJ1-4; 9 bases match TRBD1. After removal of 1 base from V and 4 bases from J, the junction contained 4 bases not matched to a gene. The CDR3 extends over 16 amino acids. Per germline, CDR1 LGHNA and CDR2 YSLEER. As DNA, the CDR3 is TGCGCCAGCAGCCAAGGAGACAGGGGGTTTAATGAAAAACTGTTTTTT. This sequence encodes CASSQGDRGFNEKLFF.

The CDR3 DNA sequence: TGTGCCAGCAGCCCAGGGGGGACGTATTACAATGAGCAGTACTTC. Protein sequence: CASSPGGTYYNEQYF. This chain connects TRBV7-9 to TRBJ2-1; maybe TRBD1 (7 bases). The DNA end is more similar to TRBJ2-7, so the J call may be wrong. The germline gives CDR1 SEHNR, CDR2 FQNEAQ (reference sequence). The CDR3 runs to 15 residues.

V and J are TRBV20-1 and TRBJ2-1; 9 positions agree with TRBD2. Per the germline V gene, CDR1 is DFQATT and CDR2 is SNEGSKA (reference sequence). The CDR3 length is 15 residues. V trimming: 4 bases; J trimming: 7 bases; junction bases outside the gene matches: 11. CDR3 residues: CSAILSSGEGNEQFF. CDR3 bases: TGCAGTGCTATTTTGTCTAGCGGGGAGGGAAATGAGCAGTTCTTC.

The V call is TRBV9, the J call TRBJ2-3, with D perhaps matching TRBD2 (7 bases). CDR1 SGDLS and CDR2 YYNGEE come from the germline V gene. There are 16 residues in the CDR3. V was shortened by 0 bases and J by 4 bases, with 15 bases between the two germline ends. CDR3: CASSVGRGGMADTQYF. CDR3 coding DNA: TGTGCCAGCAGCGTAGGTAGGGGGGGGATGGCAGATACGCAGTATTTT.